These 28 T cell receptor beta chains share one sample of origin, sequenced in a study of regulatory T cells in long-lasting Graves disease. Arm-PCR of CDR3 regions with iRepertoire HTBI primers generated TCR beta libraries. TCRdb recomputed calls from the multiplex PCR reads with MiXCR, one row per CDR3 protein. The sample includes 400,000 to 500,000 distinct CDR3 sequences, around a fifth of them seen just once. Time point in this sample: persistent/refractory GD, antithyroid drugs over 5 years with positive TRAb. The TCR library was made from RNA extracted from PBMCs. The sequenced sample was peripheral blood mononuclear cells (PBMCs), obtained when the disease was refractory, from a patient treated with antithyroid drugs. These receptor sequences come from a female donor with Graves disease.

A remark on this clonotype: A read error may produce the germline difference seen at one junction end. This sequence joins TRBV6-1 and TRBJ1-5; tentative D call: TRBD1 (5 bases). The CDR3 sequence is 16 residues long. The V gene's germline CDR1 is MNHNS and CDR2 SASEGT. The DNA for the CDR3 is TGTCCCAGCAGTGGCGAACAGGTCCCGTACAATCAGCCCCAGCATTTT. Translated: CPSSGEQVPYNQPQHF.

In this sample, this clonotype turned up a few times. The chain is built from TRBV19 and TRBJ1-6; D not resolved. This CDR3 comprises 14 residues. Trimming left V 3 bases short and J 4 bases short, with 7 bases between. Germline V CDR1 and CDR2: LNHDA, SQIVND (reference sequence). The CDR3 is CASSIRDYNSPLHF. CDR3 in DNA: TGTGCCAGTAGTATCCGGGATTATAATTCACCCCTCCACTTT.

The CDR3 DNA is TGTGCCACCAGTGATGGCCCGGGACAGGGGGACGAGCAGTACTTC. Translating it yields CATSDGPGQGDEQYF. This rearrangement joins TRBV24-1 to TRBJ2-7, with 11 bases fitting TRBD1. The V and J ends lost 3 bases and 5 bases, in that order; junction bases with no gene match: 5. In germline, CDR1 is KGHDR, CDR2 SFDVKD. The CDR3 runs 15 residues.

This clonotype was found a few times. The V and J genes are TRBV4-3 and TRBJ2-7; D may be TRBD1 or TRBD2 (6 bases each). Germline-derived CDR1 and CDR2 are LGHNA and YSLEER. The CDR3 extends over 15 amino acids. Trimming took off 0 bases at V and 10 bases at J, with 19 bases between the two ends. CDR3 region: CASSQEYAQTGAQYF. DNA for the CDR3: TGCGCCAGCAGCCAAGAATATGCTCAAACGGGGGCCCAGTACTTC.

This sequence joins TRBV5-1 and TRBJ1-1; TRBD1 aligns across 10 bases. The CDR3 has 15 residues. Germline lookup yields CDR1 SGHRS and CDR2 YFSETQ. The V gene end was trimmed by 3 bases and the J gene end by 0 bases; junction bases not matched to a gene: 2. CDR3 protein: CASSSGTGVNTEAFF. In DNA form, the CDR3 reads TGCGCCAGCAGCTCCGGGACAGGGGTGAACACTGAAGCTTTCTTT.

The rearrangement joins TRBV20-1 to TRBJ2-7, with 7 bases aligning to TRBD1. Per the germline V gene, CDR1 is DFQATT and CDR2 is SNEGSKA (reference sequence). With V trimmed by 4 bases and J by 2 bases, 8 bases remained unmatched. CDR3 length equals 14 residues. The CDR3 here is CSATPRQGTYEQYF. Written as DNA, the CDR3 is TGCAGTGCTACCCCCCGACAGGGTACCTACGAGCAGTACTTC.

The chain links TRBV24-1 to TRBJ1-3; D uncertain. V lost 3 bases, J lost 0 bases, and 2 bases lay in between. The CDR3 sequence is 13 residues long. Germline values: CDR1 KGHDR, CDR2 SFDVKD. The CDR3 DNA reads TGTGCCACCAGTGATGCCTCTGGAAACACCATATATTTT. Its translation: CATSDASGNTIYF.

This clonotype was seen only a few times. Mismatch with germline at one junction end may stem from a read error. The chain employs TRBV12-3 or TRBV12-4 and TRBJ1-2; no clear D gene. The CDR3 has 11 amino acids. CDR3 DNA: TGTGCCGGCAGTTTAAACTATGGCTACACCTTC. Its translation: CAGSLNYGYTF.

This clonotype showed up many times. The V and J genes are TRBV12-3 or TRBV12-4 and TRBJ1-1, with 8 positions matching TRBD1. CDR3 length: 14 residues. V trimming: 4 bases; J trimming: 4 bases; junction bases outside the gene matches: 5. CDR3 protein: CASSSRGRGTEAFF. DNA for the CDR3: TGTGCCAGCAGTTCCAGGGGGCGAGGCACTGAAGCTTTCTTT.

This clonotype came up a few times. The chain employs TRBV28 and TRBJ2-2; D is unresolved. The CDR3 contains 14 residues. V lost 9 bases and J lost 4, with 15 bases in between. Germline CDR1 and CDR2: MDHEN and SYDVKM. The CDR3 loop reads CASMGSRATGELFF. The DNA for the CDR3 is TGTGCCAGTATGGGGTCAAGGGCCACCGGGGAGCTGTTTTTT.

In this sample, this clonotype turned up many times. The rearrangement links TRBV12-3 or TRBV12-4 to TRBJ2-7; maybe TRBD1 (6 bases). CDR3 length: 14 residues. The V end lost 3 bases, the J end lost 4 bases, and 13 bases lay between the germline ends. CDR3 bases: TGTGCCAGCAGTTTGATGGGGGCAGCTTACGAGCAGTACTTC. This translates into CASSLMGAAYEQYF.

This clonotype was found a few times. V is TRBV19 and J is TRBJ2-7; unclear D gene. Trimming took 0 bases from V and 0 from J, leaving 6 bases between them. This CDR3 region has 14 residues. CDR1 is LNHDA and CDR2 is SQIVND in the germline V gene (reference sequence). The CDR3 spells CASSIEAGSYEQYF. DNA of the CDR3: TGTGCCAGTAGTATAGAGGCAGGCTCCTACGAGCAGTACTTC.

The V call is TRBV6-1, the J call TRBJ2-1, with 8 bases matching TRBD1. The CDR3 consists of 15 residues. V shed 7 bases, J shed 7 bases, and the junction held 12 bases outside the gene matches. CDR1 is MNHNS, CDR2 SASEGT, per germline. The CDR3 DNA reads TGTGCCAGCACCCCAGGACAGGGTATTACGAATGAGCAGTTCTTC. This gives the protein CASTPGQGITNEQFF.

The chain joins TRBV6-4 to TRBJ1-1; a weak D match, TRBD1 (6 bases). V lost 6 bases and J lost 5, with 19 bases in between. The germline V gene encodes CDR1 MRHNA and CDR2 SNTAGT. This CDR3 contains 15 residues. Here the CDR3 reads CASRNTGTAGTEAFF. CDR3 sequence (DNA): TGTGCCAGCAGAAATACAGGGACCGCGGGGACTGAAGCTTTCTTT.

This clonotype was counted a single time. V usage is TRBV19 and J usage is TRBJ1-5; 7 nucleotides agree with TRBD1. Germline V gives CDR1 LNHDA, CDR2 SQIVND (reference sequence). Trimming at V came to 6 bases and at J to 4 bases, leaving 9 bases not matched to a gene. This CDR3 is 15 amino acids long. This chain's CDR3 is CASRNRGRANQPQHF. CDR3 DNA: TGTGCCAGTAGGAACAGGGGCCGCGCAAATCAGCCCCAGCATTTT. Complete variable domain (other parts from reference TRBV19 and TRBJ1-5): DGGITQSPKYLFRKEGQNVTLSCEQNLNHDAMYWYRQDPGQGLRLIYYSQIVNDFQKGDIAEGYSVSREKKESFPLTVTSAQKNPTAFYLCASRNRGRANQPQHFGDGTRLSIL.

This clonotype was counted many times. This CDR3 is CASSPDGDQPQHF. CDR3 coding DNA: TGTGCCAGCAGCCCGGACGGTGATCAGCCCCAGCATTTT. This rearrangement joins TRBV12-3 or TRBV12-4 to TRBJ1-5, with unresolved D. Trimming took 6 bases from V and 5 from J, leaving 11 bases between them. The CDR3 spans 13 residues.

The chain couples TRBV19 to TRBJ1-1, with 8 nucleotides matching TRBD1. The CDR3 sequence is 15 residues long. From germline, CDR1 is LNHDA and CDR2 SQIVND (reference sequence). The trim removed 4 bases at V and 10 bases at J, leaving 14 bases unmatched. The CDR3 is CASSTAWTGRLGAFF. CDR3 nucleotide sequence: TGTGCCAGTAGTACGGCCTGGACAGGGAGGTTAGGAGCTTTCTTT.

This clonotype was seen ten or more times. The rearrangement uses TRBV28 and TRBJ2-7, with TRBD2 identical over 9 bases. From germline, CDR1 is MDHEN and CDR2 SYDVKM. The CDR3 runs 14 residues. V gave up 6 bases and J gave up 4 bases; unmatched junction bases: 7. The CDR3, as DNA: TGTGCCAGCAGGGGAACTAGCGGGTCTTACGAGCAGTACTTC. It is translated as CASRGTSGSYEQYF.

This clonotype has just a few counts. V gene TRBV7-9 combines with J gene TRBJ2-5, with TRBD1 matching 7 bases. Germline V gene lookup returns CDR1 SEHNR and CDR2 FQNEAQ (reference sequence). After removal of 1 base from V and 4 bases from J, the junction contained 3 bases not matched to a gene. CDR3 length: 14 amino acids. The CDR3 here is CASSLEGGRETQYF. The CDR3, as DNA: TGTGCCAGCAGCTTAGAAGGGGGCCGAGAGACCCAGTACTTC.

This clonotype was detected ten times or more. Here the CDR3 DNA reads TGCAGTGCTAGAAACCCCGGGACAGGGTTCTATGGCTACACCTTC. Translating it yields CSARNPGTGFYGYTF. The J gene is TRBJ1-2, the V gene TRBV20-1; 9 positions agree with TRBD1. The CDR3 is 15 amino acids. With 2 bases clipped from V and 4 bases from J, the junction kept 8 bases outside the gene matches. The germline V gene has CDR1 DFQATT and CDR2 SNEGSKA (reference sequence).

This clonotype was seen many times. The chain couples TRBV28 to TRBJ1-1, with a possible D match to TRBD1 (5 bases). V was cut by 4 bases and J by 10 bases, with 10 bases left in between. The V gene's germline CDR1 is MDHEN and CDR2 SYDVKM. This CDR3 has 11 amino acids. CDR3 nucleotide sequence: TGTGCCAGCAGTTCGTACGGGGGAGCTTTCTTT. Its protein is CASSSYGGAFF.

This clonotype has at least ten counts. The V and J genes are TRBV6-2 or TRBV6-3 and TRBJ2-7; D gene unclear. The germline V gene has CDR1 MNHEY and CDR2 SVGEGT. V lost 7 bases and J 1 base, leaving 14 bases between the germline ends. The CDR3 consists of 14 residues. The DNA for the CDR3 is TGTGCCAGCACCCCCGCTACACTATCCTACGAGCAGTACTTC. Translated, it gives CASTPATLSYEQYF.

This clonotype was counted many times. The chain joins TRBV7-2 to TRBJ2-5, with 10 bases lining up with TRBD1. The CDR3 spans 15 residues. V shed 5 bases, J shed 6 bases, and the junction held 9 bases outside the gene matches. CDR1 is SGHTA and CDR2 is FQGNSA in the germline V gene. The CDR3 sequence is CASSQGQGFLQTQYF. CDR3 bases: TGTGCCAGCAGCCAGGGACAGGGGTTCTTGCAGACCCAGTACTTC. The full variable domain, rest sourced from reference TRBV7-2 and TRBJ2-5, is GAGVSQSPSNKVTEKGKDVELRCDPISGHTALYWYRQSLGQGLEFLIYFQGNSAPDKSGLPSDRFSAERTGGSVSTLTIQRTQQEDSAVYLCASSQGQGFLQTQYFGPGTRLLVL.

In this sample, this clonotype turned up many times. The chain recombines TRBV29-1 with TRBJ2-5, with 7 bases that match TRBD2. This CDR3 contains 14 residues. The V and J ends lost 3 bases and 4 bases, in that order; junction bases with no gene match: 8. The germline V gene has CDR1 SQVTM and CDR2 ANQGSEA. The chain's CDR3 is CSVEVAGVRETQYF. The CDR3 DNA is TGCAGCGTTGAGGTTGCGGGAGTGAGAGAGACCCAGTACTTC.

This clonotype was found a few times. The chain uses TRBV5-1 and TRBJ2-3; either TRBD1 or TRBD2 may fit D (5 bases each). The CDR3 spans 14 residues. The V gene's germline CDR1 is SGHRS and CDR2 YFSETQ. V lost 2 bases and J 4 bases, leaving 11 bases between the germline ends. As DNA, the CDR3 is TGCGCCAGCAGCTTACGGTTGGGGGCAGATACGCAGTATTTT. Translation gives CASSLRLGADTQYF.

This clonotype occurred many times. This sequence joins TRBV29-1 and TRBJ2-7; D not certain. V was trimmed by 4 bases and J by 0 bases, leaving 7 bases between them. Germline V gene data show CDR1 as SQVTM and CDR2 as ANQGSEA. The CDR3 totals 12 residues. The CDR3 DNA reads as TGCAGCGTTGGGCCAGTCTCCTACGAGCAGTACTTC. Its protein is CSVGPVSYEQYF.

This clonotype has more than one count but fewer than ten. This chain uses TRBV30 with TRBJ2-7, with 10 nucleotides matching TRBD2. CDR3 length equals 13 residues. The germline gives CDR1 GTSNPN, CDR2 SVGIG (reference sequence). V lost 2 bases and J lost 4; bases outside the gene matches: 2. The CDR3 loop is CAWSSGRGYEQYF. CDR3 in DNA: TGTGCCTGGAGTAGCGGGAGGGGATACGAGCAGTACTTC. Using reference TRBV30 and TRBJ2-7 for the parts outside the CDR3, the full variable domain is SQTIHQWPATLVQPVGSPLSLECTVEGTSNPNLYWYRQAAGRGLQLLFYSVGIGQISSEVPQNLSASRPQDRQFILSSKKLLLSDSGFYLCAWSSGRGYEQYFGPGTRLTVT.

This clonotype showed up many times. The DNA for the CDR3 is TGTGCCAGCAGTTTCCGGACAGGGGCAGGTGACTACGAGCAGTACTTC. Residues: CASSFRTGAGDYEQYF. V gene TRBV6-9 combines with J gene TRBJ2-7; 9 positions agree with TRBD1. Germline V gene lookup returns CDR1 MNHGY and CDR2 SVAAGI. This CDR3 has 16 amino acids. J lost 3 bases, V lost 4 bases, and 10 bases had no gene match.